This T cell receptor (beta chain) originates from a study of tumor and adjacent non-tumor tissue in lung cancer. Study-level information: The cohort had around twelve adenocarcinoma, a couple of squamous cell and 1 small cell patients. Study-level findings and limits: Compared with tumor, normal lung showed significantly lower TCR diversity. Normal lung showed higher cumulative top 100 clone frequency than tumor. Patients with more diverse tumor TCRs had worse survival.

The CDR3 contains 13 residues. Germline CDR1 SGHAT, CDR2 FQNNGV. A single count supports this clonotype. Its antigen remains unknown. Its ends do not fully match the called genes, so a read error is possible. The template was RNA from unsorted bulk tissue. The normal lung tissue was taken more than 3 cm from the tumor edge. Three rounds of nested PCR, following a modified ARM-PCR protocol, produced the TCRbeta library. TCRdb re-called the multiplex PCR reads with MiXCR, one entry per CDR3 protein. The data contain about 100,000 distinct CDR3 sequences, 65% of them singletons. The sequence came from a man in his thirties or forties with non-small cell lung cancer. This chain uses TRBV11-2 with TRBJ2-1; D is undetermined. Input material: distant non-tumor lung tissue. This CDR3 reads CACSLGWPNEQFF. The CDR3 coding sequence is TGTGCCTGCAGCTTAGGATGGCCTAATGAGCAGTTTTTC.